This T cell receptor beta chain is from a study of CD8 T cells in ankylosing spondylitis. Germline loops: CDR1 LNHDA, CDR2 SQIVND (reference sequence). The CDR3 contains 15 residues. V lost 3 bases and J 3 bases, leaving 15 bases between the germline ends. With regard to this clonotype: Antigen specificity is unknown.

Quantitative molecular-barcoded 5'-RACE generated the TCR beta libraries. TCRdb re-called the 5' RACE reads through MiXCR, storing one row per CDR3 protein. The data hold a few hundred thousand distinct CDR3 sequences, with under 12% observed a single time. Study results and limitations: Matched synovial fluid from ankylosing spondylitis patients was reported to be enriched for disease-linked clones. About 8 highly homologous variants made up a TCR beta motif, and this motif appeared characteristic of ankylosing spondylitis blood.

The TCR sequence derives from a male donor with ankylosing spondylitis or in good health (not recorded which). Sequencing was performed on blood, either unsorted or a sorted T cell fraction (not recorded which). The rearrangement uses TRBV19 and TRBJ2-7; perhaps TRBD1 as D (5 bases). The CDR3 DNA follows: TGTGCCAGTAGTATGGATTCTTCAGGGCTCTACGAGCAGTACTTC. Its translation: CASSMDSSGLYEQYF.